One and the same sample provided the 19 T cell receptor beta chains below, sequenced in a study of blood T cells in healthy people across ages. A second PCR, run for roughly 7 to 11 cycles, used a sample-barcoded 5' primer plus a J-beta primer mix. MiXCR, applied by TCRdb to the 5' RACE reads, yields one record per CDR3 protein. Among hundreds of thousands of distinct CDR3 sequences listed, about a third were seen once. Input material: blood. These receptors were taken from a woman over 75 in good health.

A remark on this clonotype: One base away lies a much larger clone, so this may be a sequencing read error. The CDR3 protein is CASSYARQGARRTQYF. The CDR3 bases are TGTGCCAGCAGCTACGCTCGGCAGGGGGCGCGAAGGACCCAGTACTTC. The rearrangement uses TRBV7-2 and TRBJ2-5; 8 bases align to TRBD1. CDR3 length: 16 amino acids. Per the germline V gene, CDR1 is SGHTA and CDR2 is FQGNSA. After removal of 4 bases from V and 7 bases from J, the junction contained 14 bases not matched to a gene.

There are many counts of this clonotype. The CDR3 sequence: CSVVGWNTGELFF. The CDR3 region has the DNA TGCAGCGTTGTGGGGTGGAACACCGGGGAGCTGTTTTTT. The J gene is TRBJ2-2, the V gene TRBV29-1, with no clear D. V was clipped by 4 bases and J by 1 base, with 7 bases between them. The CDR3 has 13 residues. The germline V gene has CDR1 SQVTM and CDR2 ANQGSEA.

Remarks on this clonotype: A much larger clone sits a single nucleotide away, making a read error possible. The V and J genes are TRBV5-1 and TRBJ1-2; 11 nucleotides agree with TRBD1. The CDR3 totals 15 residues. Germline-derived CDR1 and CDR2 are SGHRS and YFSETQ. The trim removed 1 base at V and 4 bases at J, leaving 3 bases unmatched. CDR3 nucleotides: TGCGCCAGCAGCTTGAAGGGACAGGGGGTCTATGGCTACACCTTC. It encodes CASSLKGQGVYGYTF. The variable domain in full, completed from reference TRBV5-1 and TRBJ1-2, reads KAGVTQTPRYLIKTRGQQVTLSCSPISGHRSVSWYQQTPGQGLQFLFEYFSETQRNKGNFPGRFSGRQFSNSRSEMNVSTLELGDSALYLCASSLKGQGVYGYTFGSGTRLTVV.

The CDR3 loop is CASSYSKRGAETQYF. CDR3 nucleotide sequence: TGTGCCAGCAGTTACTCGAAACGGGGGGCCGAGACCCAGTACTTC. This sequence joins TRBV6-6 and TRBJ2-7; the D gene is possibly TRBD2 (7 bases). Gene TRBJ2-5 matches the end of the DNA better, so the J call may be wrong. Germline CDR1 and CDR2: MNHNY and SVGAGI (reference sequence). This CDR3 comprises 15 residues.

The chain combines TRBV7-9 with TRBJ1-1; tentative D call: TRBD1 (5 bases). This CDR3 spans 15 amino acids. V was cut by 5 bases and J by 2 bases, with 15 bases left in between. The germline V gene has CDR1 SEHNR and CDR2 FQNEAQ (reference sequence). CDR3 in amino acids: CASSAPGGANTEAFF. In nucleotides, the CDR3 is TGTGCCAGCAGCGCCCCGGGAGGGGCTAACACTGAAGCTTTCTTT.

V and J are TRBV4-1 and TRBJ2-3, with D perhaps TRBD1 (7 bases). The germline V gene has CDR1 MGHRA and CDR2 YSYEKL. Trimming left V 0 bases short and J 12 bases short, with 13 bases between. CDR3 length: 13 residues. CDR3: CASSQDRGTDQYF. The CDR3 nucleotides are TGCGCCAGCAGCCAAGACCGCGGGACAGACCAGTATTTT.

This clonotype was observed many times. Here the CDR3 DNA reads TGTGCCAGCAGCCCTCAGAATACCGGTACGCAGTATTTT. Protein product: CASSPQNTGTQYF. The chain joins TRBV9 to TRBJ2-3, with D uncertain. The CDR3 is 13 amino acids. Trimming removed 4 bases at V and 8 bases at J, with 14 bases between. Per the germline V gene, CDR1 is SGDLS and CDR2 is YYNGEE.

This clonotype was recorded at least ten times. The CDR3 DNA reads TGTGCCAGCAGTTTGGAGGTGGTAGGGCGAGAGACCCAGTACTTC. Translation: CASSLEVVGRETQYF. This chain uses TRBV28 with TRBJ2-5, with D maybe TRBD2 (5 bases). Looked up from germline, CDR1 is MDHEN and CDR2 is SYDVKM. There are 15 residues in the CDR3. Trimming stripped 3 bases from V and 4 bases from J, with 15 bases between.

CDR3 residues: CASSWGLMNTEAFF. In nucleotides, the CDR3 is TGTGCCAGCAGTTGGGGTCTTATGAACACTGAAGCTTTCTTT. The chain uses TRBV2 and TRBJ1-1, with no clear D. This CDR3 contains 14 residues. In germline, CDR1 is SNHLY, CDR2 FYNNEI. The germline V and J ends were trimmed by 5 bases and 0 bases, with 10 bases remaining between them.

This clonotype came up many times. The rearrangement links TRBV20-1 to TRBJ2-7; D is perhaps TRBD1 or TRBD2 (5 bases each). Germline CDR1 DFQATT, CDR2 SNEGSKA (reference sequence). CDR3 length: 13 residues. V lost 6 bases, J lost 7 bases, and 19 bases lay in between. CDR3: CSAHMRGSREQYF. DNA of the CDR3: TGCAGTGCCCATATGAGGGGATCGAGAGAGCAGTACTTC.

The chain uses TRBV11-1 and TRBJ2-5; tentatively, D is TRBD2 (6 bases). Per germline, CDR1 SGHAT and CDR2 FQDESV (reference sequence). The ends were cut back, 1 base at V and 0 bases at J, with 9 bases in the middle. This CDR3 region has 15 residues. The chain's CDR3 is CASSLGREDQETQYF. As DNA, the CDR3 is TGTGCCAGCAGCTTAGGTAGGGAGGACCAAGAGACCCAGTACTTC.

CDR3 region: CASSDGQGARETQYF. DNA for the CDR3: TGTGCCAGCAGCGACGGACAGGGGGCTCGAGAGACCCAGTACTTC. This sequence joins TRBV12-3 or TRBV12-4 and TRBJ2-5; the match to TRBD1 covers 11 bases. J gave up 4 bases and V 6 bases, and 7 bases lay outside the gene matches. CDR3 length: 15 amino acids.

In this sample, this clonotype turned up many times. The chain joins TRBV20-1 to TRBJ2-1; D remains ambiguous. The CDR3 length is 12 residues. Trimming took 6 bases from V and 5 from J, leaving 11 bases between them. The germline gives CDR1 DFQATT, CDR2 SNEGSKA (reference sequence). In DNA form, the CDR3 reads TGCAGTGCCCCCCTAGGGAACAATGAGCAGTTCTTC. Translation gives CSAPLGNNEQFF.

Remarks on this clonotype: This may stem from a read error, because a much larger clone lies one nucleotide away. Here the CDR3 DNA reads TGTGCCAGCAGTTCACTCACGACAGGCTATGGCTACACCTTC. Its protein product is CASSSLTTGYGYTF. The rearrangement uses TRBV27 and TRBJ1-2; D possibly corresponds to TRBD1 (6 bases). In germline, CDR1 is MNHEY, CDR2 SMNVEV (reference sequence). V was cut by 4 bases and J by 4 bases, with 13 bases left in between. The CDR3 has 14 amino acids.

Ten or more counts support this clonotype. The chain carries TRBV9 and TRBJ1-1, with D unclear. This CDR3 has 13 residues. Trimming cost V 0 bases and J 0 bases, with 3 bases left between them. Germline loops: CDR1 SGDLS, CDR2 YYNGEE. DNA of the CDR3: TGTGCCAGCAGCGTAGACGTGAACACTGAAGCTTTCTTT. Its translation is CASSVDVNTEAFF. The full variable domain, its missing parts supplied by reference TRBV9 and TRBJ1-1, is DSGVTQTPKHLITATGQRVTLRCSPRSGDLSVYWYQQSLDQGLQFLIQYYNGEERAKGNILERFSAQQFPDLHSELNLSSLELGDSALYFCASSVDVNTEAFFGQGTRLTVV.

Notes on this clonotype: A much larger clonotype is one base distant, so this may be a read error. The genes are TRBV6-6 and TRBJ2-5; 7 bases fit TRBD2. Germline V gene sequence: CDR1 MNHNY, CDR2 SVGAGI (reference sequence). This CDR3 is 13 amino acids long. The CDR3 spells CVSSVLARETQYF. DNA for the CDR3: TGTGTCAGCAGTGTACTAGCGCGAGAGACCCAGTACTTC.

In its sample, this clonotype was seen once. The chain has TRBV20-1 and TRBJ2-1, with TRBD2 identical over 10 bases. V lost 2 bases, J lost 9 bases, and 13 bases stayed unmatched. The CDR3 covers 16 residues. Germline lookup yields CDR1 DFQATT and CDR2 SNEGSKA (reference sequence). The CDR3 sequence is CSARPRTSGLRSEQFF. DNA of the CDR3: TGCAGTGCTAGACCCCGGACTAGCGGCCTAAGGAGTGAGCAGTTCTTC.

This chain connects TRBV4-2 to TRBJ1-5; tentative D call: TRBD1 (5 bases). V lost 2 bases and J 5 bases, leaving 7 bases between the germline ends. The CDR3 consists of 13 residues. In germline, CDR1 is LGHNA, CDR2 YNFKEQ. The DNA of the CDR3 is TGTGCCAGCAGCCAACAGACAGATCAGCCCCAGCATTTT. Amino acid sequence: CASSQQTDQPQHF.

The chain is built from TRBV12-3 or TRBV12-4 and TRBJ2-2; D uncertain. The V end was cut by 9 bases, the J end by 1 base, with 6 bases between. The CDR3 runs to 12 residues. The CDR3: CASGRNTGELFF. CDR3 DNA: TGTGCCAGTGGCCGGAACACCGGGGAGCTGTTTTTT.